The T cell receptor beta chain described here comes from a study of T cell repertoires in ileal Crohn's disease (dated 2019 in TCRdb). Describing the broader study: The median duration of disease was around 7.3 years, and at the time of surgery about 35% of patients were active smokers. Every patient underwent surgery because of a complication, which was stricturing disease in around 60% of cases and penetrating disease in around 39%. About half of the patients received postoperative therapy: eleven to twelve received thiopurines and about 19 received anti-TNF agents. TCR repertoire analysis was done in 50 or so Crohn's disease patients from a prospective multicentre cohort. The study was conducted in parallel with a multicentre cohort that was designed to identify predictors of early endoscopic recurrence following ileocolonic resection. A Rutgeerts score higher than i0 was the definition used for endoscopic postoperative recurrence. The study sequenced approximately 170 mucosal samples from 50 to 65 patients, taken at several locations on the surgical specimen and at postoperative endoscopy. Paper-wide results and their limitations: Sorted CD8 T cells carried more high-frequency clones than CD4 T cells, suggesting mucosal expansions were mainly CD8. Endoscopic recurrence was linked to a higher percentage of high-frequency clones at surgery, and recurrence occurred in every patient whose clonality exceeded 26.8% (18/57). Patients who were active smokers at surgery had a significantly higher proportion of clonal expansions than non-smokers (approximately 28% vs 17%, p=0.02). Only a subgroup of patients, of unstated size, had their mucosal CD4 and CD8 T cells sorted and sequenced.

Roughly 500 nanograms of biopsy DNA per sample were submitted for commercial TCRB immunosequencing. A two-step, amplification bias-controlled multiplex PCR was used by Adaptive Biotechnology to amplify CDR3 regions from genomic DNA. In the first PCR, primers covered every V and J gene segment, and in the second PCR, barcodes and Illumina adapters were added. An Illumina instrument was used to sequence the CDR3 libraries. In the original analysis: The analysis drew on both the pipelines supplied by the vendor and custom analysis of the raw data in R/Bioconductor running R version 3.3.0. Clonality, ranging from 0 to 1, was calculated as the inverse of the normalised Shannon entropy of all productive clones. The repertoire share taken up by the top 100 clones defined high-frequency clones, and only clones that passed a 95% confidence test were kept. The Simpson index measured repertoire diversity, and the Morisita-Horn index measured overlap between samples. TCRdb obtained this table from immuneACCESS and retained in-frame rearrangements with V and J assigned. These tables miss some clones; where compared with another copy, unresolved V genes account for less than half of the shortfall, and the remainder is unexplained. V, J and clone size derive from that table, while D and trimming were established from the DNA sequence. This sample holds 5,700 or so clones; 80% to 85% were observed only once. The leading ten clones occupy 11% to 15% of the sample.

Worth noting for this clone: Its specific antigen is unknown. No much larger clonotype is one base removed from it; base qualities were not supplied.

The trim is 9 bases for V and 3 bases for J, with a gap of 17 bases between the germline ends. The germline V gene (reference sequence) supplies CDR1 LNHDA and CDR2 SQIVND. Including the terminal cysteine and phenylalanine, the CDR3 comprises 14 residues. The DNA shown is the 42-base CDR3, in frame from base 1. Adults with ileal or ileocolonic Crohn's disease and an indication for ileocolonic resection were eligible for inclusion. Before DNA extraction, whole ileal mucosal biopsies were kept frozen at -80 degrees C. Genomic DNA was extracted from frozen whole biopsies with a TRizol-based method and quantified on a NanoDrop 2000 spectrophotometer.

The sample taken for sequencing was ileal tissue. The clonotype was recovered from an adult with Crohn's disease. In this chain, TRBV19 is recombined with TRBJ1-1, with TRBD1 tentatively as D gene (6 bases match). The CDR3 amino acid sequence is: CASTQRGADTEAFF. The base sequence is TGTGCCAGCACCCAGCGGGGGGCGGACACTGAAGCTTTCTTT.